Below, one TCR beta chain is given with its context. What it recognizes is unknown. Other DNA sequences from this sample encode an identical CDR3 as well. Each donor was a Caucasian adult residing in Nashville, Tennessee. This sample was included in a study of shared clonotypes between healthy human individuals. Overall study findings and caveats: What naive subsets generally showed was a larger estimated richness than memory subsets showed.

Data came from immunoSEQ multiplex PCR; TCRdb stores just in-frame clones and leaves some out. The repertoire holds 2 million to 2.5 million clones, with 93% as singletons. The sequence derives from a man younger than 35 in good health. Some clones in this sample may be carry-over from other donors' samples. Source material: naive CD4+ T cells from PBMCs. Noted subset: CD45RA+ positively selected.

The chain's CDR3 is CASSPLGQGNYGYTF. CDR3 sequence (DNA): TGTGCCAGCTCCCCTTTAGGACAGGGGAACTATGGCTACACCTTC. J is TRBJ1-2 and V is TRBV18; 9 bases map to TRBD1. This CDR3 comprises 15 residues. Germline values: CDR1 KGHSH, CDR2 LQKENI. Trimming cost V 6 bases and J 2 bases; bases outside gene matches: 7.